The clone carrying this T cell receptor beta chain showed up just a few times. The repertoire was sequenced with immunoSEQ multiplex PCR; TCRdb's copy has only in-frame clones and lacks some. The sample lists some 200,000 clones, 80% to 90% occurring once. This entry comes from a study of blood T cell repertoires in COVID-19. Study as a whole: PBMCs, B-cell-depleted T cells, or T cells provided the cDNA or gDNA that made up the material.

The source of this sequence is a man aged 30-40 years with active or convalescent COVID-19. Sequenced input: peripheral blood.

The CDR3 DNA follows: TGTGCCAGCAGCTTGGTAGGGCGGGAGAGAAACAATGAGCAGTTCTTC. Translated, it gives CASSLVGRERNNEQFF. The chain carries TRBV5-4 and TRBJ2-1; 7 bases are shared with TRBD2. CDR1 is SGHNT, CDR2 YYREEE, per germline (reference sequence). J lost 5 bases, V lost 0 bases, and 8 bases had no gene match. This CDR3 is 16 amino acids long.